Included here is one T cell receptor (beta chain) sequence, with context. What it binds is unknown. Repertoires were generated with immunoSEQ multiplex PCR, while TCRdb's copy carries only in-frame clones and drops some. The top ten clones hold about 2.2% of a sample with some 140,000 clones, more than 70% of them seen once. These data belong to a study of cytomegalovirus exposure and HLA in healthy donors. The overall study: The 130 or so validation repertoires and the approximately 640 first-cohort repertoires shared a platform, a later analysis reported.

Broader study findings: Confirmation in vitro established that a few CMV-associated chains were specific for CMV antigens. The tendency of first-cohort TCR clusters to co-occur in the 120 or so validation repertoires was the finding of a later analysis.

Germline CDR1 MNHNS, CDR2 SASEGT. The CDR3 is 15 residues long. V lost 2 bases and J 1 base, leaving 8 bases between the germline ends. This receptor was identified in a human donor in good health. Sequencing input: PBMCs. The chain combines TRBV6-1 with TRBJ2-2; D unresolved. The CDR3 loop is CASSEWSRNTGELFF. The CDR3 DNA follows: TGTGCCAGCAGTGAATGGTCTAGGAACACCGGGGAGCTGTTTTTT.